Sequencing of this TCR beta chain was carried out in a study of control samples from healthy donors and cancer patients. Libraries were prepared by immunoSEQ multiplex PCR; TCRdb keeps only in-frame clonotypes and omits some of them. The table lists about 98,000 clones, 75% to 85% of them singletons. This clone has only one observation. Germline lookup yields CDR1 KGHSH and CDR2 LQKENI. The CDR3 totals 17 residues. Trimming took 4 bases from V and 0 from J, leaving 15 bases between them. The receptor comes from a woman aged 30 to 39 in good health. This sequence joins TRBV18 and TRBJ1-4; maybe TRBD1 (5 bases). The specimen was blood. The CDR3 DNA reads as TGTGCCAGCTCACTCAAGACAGCTCTTGCAACTAATGAAAAACTGTTTTTT. Protein: CASSLKTALATNEKLFF. The variable domain in full, completed from reference TRBV18 and TRBJ1-4, reads NAGVMQNPRHLVRRRGQEARLRCSPMKGHSHVYWYRQLPEEGLKFMVYLQKENIIDESGMPKERFSAEFPKEGPSILRIQQVVRGDSAAYFCASSLKTALATNEKLFFGSGTQLSVL.